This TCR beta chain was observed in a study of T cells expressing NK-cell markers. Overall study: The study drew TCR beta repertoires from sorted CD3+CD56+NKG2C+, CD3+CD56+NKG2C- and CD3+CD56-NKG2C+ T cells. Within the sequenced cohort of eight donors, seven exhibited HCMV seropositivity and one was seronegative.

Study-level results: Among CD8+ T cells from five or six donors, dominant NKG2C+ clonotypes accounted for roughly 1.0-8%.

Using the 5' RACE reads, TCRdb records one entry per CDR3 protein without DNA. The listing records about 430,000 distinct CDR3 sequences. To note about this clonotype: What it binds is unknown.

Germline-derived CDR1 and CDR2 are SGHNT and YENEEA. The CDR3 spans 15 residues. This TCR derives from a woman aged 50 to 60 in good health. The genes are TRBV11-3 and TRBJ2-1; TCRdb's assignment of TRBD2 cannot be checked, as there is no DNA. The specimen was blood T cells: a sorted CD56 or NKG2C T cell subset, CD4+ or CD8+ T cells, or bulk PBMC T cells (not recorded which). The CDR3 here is CASSFRTSGKNEQFF.